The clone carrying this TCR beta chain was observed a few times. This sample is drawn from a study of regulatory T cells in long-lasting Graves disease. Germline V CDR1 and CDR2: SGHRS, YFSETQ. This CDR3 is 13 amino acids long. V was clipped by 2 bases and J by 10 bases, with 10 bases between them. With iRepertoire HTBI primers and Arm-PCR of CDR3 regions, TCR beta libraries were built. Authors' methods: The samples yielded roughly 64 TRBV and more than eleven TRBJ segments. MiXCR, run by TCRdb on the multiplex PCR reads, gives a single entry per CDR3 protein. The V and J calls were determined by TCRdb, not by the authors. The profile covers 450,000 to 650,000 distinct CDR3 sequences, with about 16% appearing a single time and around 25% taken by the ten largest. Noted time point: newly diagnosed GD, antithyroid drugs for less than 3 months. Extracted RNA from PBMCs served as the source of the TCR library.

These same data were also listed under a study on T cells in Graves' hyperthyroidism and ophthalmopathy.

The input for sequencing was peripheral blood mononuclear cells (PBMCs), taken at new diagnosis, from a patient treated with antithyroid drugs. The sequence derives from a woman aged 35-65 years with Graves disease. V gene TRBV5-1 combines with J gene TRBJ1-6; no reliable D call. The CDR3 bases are TGCGCCAGCAGCTTAGGGCAACGATCACCCCTCCACTTT. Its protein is CASSLGQRSPLHF.